The clone carrying this TCR beta chain was seen only a few times. Via MiXCR, TCRdb re-called the RT-PCR reads, giving one row per CDR3 protein. In the table there are some 960,000 distinct CDR3 sequences, about a sixth of which are singletons. The CDR3 loop spans 13 amino acids. Trimming at V came to 7 bases and at J to 1 base, leaving 4 bases not matched to a gene. Germline CDR1 and CDR2: SGHAT and FQDESV (reference sequence). This entry belongs to a study of patients and donors after allogeneic stem cell transplantation. The chain employs TRBV11-1 and TRBJ2-7; 7 bases are shared with TRBD1. The origin of this receptor is a human donor who was either an allogeneic HSCT recipient or a stem cell or donor lymphocyte infusion donor (not recorded which). It is not recorded whose cells these are; they may come from a transplant donor. Sequenced sample: blood, either unsorted or a sorted T cell fraction (not recorded which). The CDR3 region has the DNA TGTGCCAGCACGACAGGGCTTTCCTACGAGCAGTACTTC. The encoded protein is CASTTGLSYEQYF.